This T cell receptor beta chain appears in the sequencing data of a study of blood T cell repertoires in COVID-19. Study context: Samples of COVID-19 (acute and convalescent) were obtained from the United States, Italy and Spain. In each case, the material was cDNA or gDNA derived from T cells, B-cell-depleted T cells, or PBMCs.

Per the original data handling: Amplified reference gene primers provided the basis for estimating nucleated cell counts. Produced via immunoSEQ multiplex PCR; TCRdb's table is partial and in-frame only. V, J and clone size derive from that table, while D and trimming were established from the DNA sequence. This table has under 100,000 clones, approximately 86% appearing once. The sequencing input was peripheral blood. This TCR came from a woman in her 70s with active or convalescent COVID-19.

CDR3 sequence: CASSFSGASSYNEQFF. DNA for the CDR3: TGTGCCAGCAGCTTTAGCGGGGCGAGCTCCTACAATGAGCAGTTCTTC. The gene calls are TRBV11-2 and TRBJ2-1; 8 bases match TRBD2. CDR3 size: 16 residues. Germline CDR1 is SGHAT and CDR2 is FQNNGV. The V segment lost 3 bases and the J segment 0 bases; nucleotides outside the gene matches: 4. Complete variable domain (other parts from reference TRBV11-2 and TRBJ2-1): EAGVAQSPRYKIIEKRQSVAFWCNPISGHATLYWYQQILGQGPKLLIQFQNNGVVDDSQLPKDRFSAERLKGVDSTLKIQPAKLEDSAVYLCASSFSGASSYNEQFFGPGTRLTVL.